This T cell receptor (beta chain) was obtained from a study of brain T cells in children with intractable seizures. Turning to this clone: The antigen is unknown.

Sequencing was performed with immunoSEQ multiplex PCR; in TCRdb, only in-frame clones are kept and a portion is missing. Of about 340,000 clones listed, roughly 93% are singletons. Time point noted: blood from clinic visit 5 months post-surgery; TSC patient then seizure free. The sequenced cases were selected for having the highest brain T cell transcript signatures. Study findings and constraints: Viral specificity was inferred only from CDR3 similarity; HCMV serostatus was unknown. Clones missing pre-surgery may reflect undersampling of that blood sample.

This receptor was obtained from a boy under two years old with tuberous sclerosis and intractable seizures. The source material was peripheral blood, sampled about 5 months after surgery.

The CDR3 nucleotides read TGTGCCAGCAGTGAAGTACAGGGGTTTGGCTACACCTTC. Amino acids: CASSEVQGFGYTF. The chain employs TRBV12-3 or TRBV12-4 and TRBJ1-2; the match to TRBD1 covers 7 bases. The V segment lost 5 bases and the J segment 7 bases; nucleotides outside the gene matches: 7. CDR3 size: 13 residues.